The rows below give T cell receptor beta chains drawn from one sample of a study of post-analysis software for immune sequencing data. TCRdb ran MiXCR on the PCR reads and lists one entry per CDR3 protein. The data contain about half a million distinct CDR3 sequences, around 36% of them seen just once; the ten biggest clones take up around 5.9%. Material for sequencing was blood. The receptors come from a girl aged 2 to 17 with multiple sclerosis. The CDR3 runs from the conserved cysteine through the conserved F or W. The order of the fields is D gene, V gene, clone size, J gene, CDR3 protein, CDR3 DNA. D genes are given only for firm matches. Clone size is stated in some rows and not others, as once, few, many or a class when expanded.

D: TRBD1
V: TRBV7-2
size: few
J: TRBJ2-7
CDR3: CASSPGTGGSYEQYF
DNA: TGTGCCAGCTCACCGGGGACAGGGGGCAGCTACGAGCAGTACTTC

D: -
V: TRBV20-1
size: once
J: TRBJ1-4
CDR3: CSAPEVGAEKLFF
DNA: TGCAGTGCTCCTGAGGTAGGGGCTGAAAAACTGTTTTTT

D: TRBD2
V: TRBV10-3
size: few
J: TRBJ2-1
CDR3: CAISGGANNEQFF
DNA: TGTGCCATCAGCGGGGGGGCCAACAATGAGCAGTTCTTC

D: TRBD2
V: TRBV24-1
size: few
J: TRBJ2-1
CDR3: CATSEGLLYGEQFF
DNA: TGTGCCACCAGTGAGGGACTACTGTACGGGGAGCAGTTCTTC

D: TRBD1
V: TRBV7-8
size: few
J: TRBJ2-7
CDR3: CASSKSGQYYEQYF
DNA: TGTGCCAGCAGCAAATCGGGACAGTACTACGAGCAGTACTTC

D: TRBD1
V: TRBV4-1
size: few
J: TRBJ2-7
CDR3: CASSQPGQRYEQYF
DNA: TGCGCCAGCAGCCAGCCGGGACAGAGATACGAGCAGTACTTC

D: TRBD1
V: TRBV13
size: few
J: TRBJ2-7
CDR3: CASSVPGQSTYEQYF
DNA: TGTGCCAGCAGCGTACCGGGACAGTCTACCTACGAGCAGTACTTC

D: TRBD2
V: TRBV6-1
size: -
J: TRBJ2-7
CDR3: CASTTGTGPTSGAYEQYF
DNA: TGTGCCAGCACTACCGGGACAGGGCCGACTAGCGGGGCCTACGAGCAGTACTTC

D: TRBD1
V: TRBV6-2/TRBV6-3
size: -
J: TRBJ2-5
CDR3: CASNGTGQETQYF
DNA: TGTGCCAGCAACGGGACAGGGCAAGAGACCCAGTACTTC

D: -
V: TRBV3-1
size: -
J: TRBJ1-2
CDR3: CASSQEGARGYTF
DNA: TGTGCCAGCAGCCAAGAGGGGGCGAGGGGCTACACCTTC

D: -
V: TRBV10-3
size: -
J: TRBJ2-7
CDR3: CAISDRDLAYEQYF
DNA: TGTGCCATCAGTGACCGGGACTTGGCCTACGAGCAGTACTTC

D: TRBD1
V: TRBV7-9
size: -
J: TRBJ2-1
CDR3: CASGSRTGSSYNEQFF
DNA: TGTGCCAGCGGCTCCCGGACAGGAAGCTCCTACAATGAGCAGTTCTTC

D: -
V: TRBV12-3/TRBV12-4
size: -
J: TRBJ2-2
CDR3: CASSLAVDTGELFF
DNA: TGTGCCAGCAGTTTAGCGGTCGACACCGGGGAGCTGTTTTTT

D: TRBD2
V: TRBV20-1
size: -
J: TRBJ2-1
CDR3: CSARSGTSGGASEQFF
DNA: TGCAGTGCTAGAAGCGGGACTAGCGGGGGGGCCAGTGAGCAGTTCTTC

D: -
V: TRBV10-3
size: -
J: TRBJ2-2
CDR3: CAISAGETGRTGELFF
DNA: TGTGCCATCAGTGCCGGGGAGACAGGGAGGACCGGGGAGCTGTTTTTT

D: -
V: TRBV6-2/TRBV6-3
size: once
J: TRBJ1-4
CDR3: CASSNLDRRFNEKLFF
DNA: TGTGCCAGCAGTAATCTCGACAGGAGATTTAATGAAAAACTGTTTTTT

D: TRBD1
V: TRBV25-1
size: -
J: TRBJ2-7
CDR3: CASSGRGQGYEQYF
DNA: TGTGCCAGCAGCGGCAGGGGGCAAGGCTACGAGCAGTACTTC

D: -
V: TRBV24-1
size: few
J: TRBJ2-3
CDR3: CATSDPGQFSTDTQYF
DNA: TGTGCCACCAGTGATCCCGGACAGTTTAGCACAGATACGCAGTATTTT

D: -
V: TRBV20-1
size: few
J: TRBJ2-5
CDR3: CSASPTGPETQYF
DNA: TGCAGTGCTAGCCCCACAGGTCCCGAGACCCAGTACTTC

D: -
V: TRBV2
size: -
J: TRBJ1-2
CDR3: CASSASGTRGNYGYTF
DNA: TGTGCCAGCAGTGCTTCCGGGACACGGGGGAACTATGGCTACACCTTC

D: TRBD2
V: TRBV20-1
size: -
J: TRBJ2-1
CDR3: CSARVGTSGGRGEQFF
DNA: TGCAGTGCTAGAGTTGGGACTAGCGGGGGGCGGGGTGAGCAGTTCTTC

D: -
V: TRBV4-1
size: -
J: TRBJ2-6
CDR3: CASSQDPYGLRECQDF
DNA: TGCGCCAGCAGCCAAGATCCCTACGGACTAAGGGAATGTCAGGACTTC

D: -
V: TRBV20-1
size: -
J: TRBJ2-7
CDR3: CSARVGLGEQYF
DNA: TGCAGTGCTAGAGTAGGACTCGGGGAGCAGTACTTC

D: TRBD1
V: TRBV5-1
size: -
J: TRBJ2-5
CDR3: CASSSTGRSQKETQYF
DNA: TGCGCCAGCAGCTCGACAGGGAGAAGCCAAAAAGAGACCCAGTACTTC

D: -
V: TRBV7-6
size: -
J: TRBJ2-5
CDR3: CASSPWAGVETQYF
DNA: TGTGCCAGCAGCCCCTGGGCAGGGGTAGAGACCCAGTACTTC

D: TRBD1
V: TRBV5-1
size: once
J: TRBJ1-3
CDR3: CASSTGVGNTIYF
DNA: TGCGCCAGCAGTACAGGGGTTGGAAACACCATATATTTT

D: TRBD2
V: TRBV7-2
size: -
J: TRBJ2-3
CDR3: CASRLAGADTQYF
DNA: TGTGCCAGCAGATTAGCGGGGGCGGATACGCAGTATTTT

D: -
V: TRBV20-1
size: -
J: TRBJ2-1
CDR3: CSARDRRTGAYNEQFF
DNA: TGCAGTGCTAGAGATCGAAGGACGGGGGCCTACAATGAGCAGTTCTTC

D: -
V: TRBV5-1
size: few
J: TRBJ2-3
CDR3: CASSRGWGSTGDTQYF
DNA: TGCGCCAGCAGCCGCGGTTGGGGCTCAACCGGAGATACGCAGTATTTT

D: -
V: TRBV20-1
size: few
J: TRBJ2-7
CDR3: CRASHTSYEQYF
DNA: TGCAGGGCTAGCCACACCTCCTACGAGCAGTACTTC

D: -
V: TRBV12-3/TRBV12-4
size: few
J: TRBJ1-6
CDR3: CASSFTDSPLHF
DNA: TGTGCCAGCAGTTTTACCGACTCACCCCTCCACTTT

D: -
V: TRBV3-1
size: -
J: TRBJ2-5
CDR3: CASSQVGGKETQYF
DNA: TGTGCCAGCAGCCAAGTTGGGGGGAAAGAGACCCAGTACTTC

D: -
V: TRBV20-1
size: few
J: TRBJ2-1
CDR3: CSARARPSSSYNEQFF
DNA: TGCAGTGCTAGGGCGCGGCCGTCCAGCTCCTACAATGAGCAGTTCTTC

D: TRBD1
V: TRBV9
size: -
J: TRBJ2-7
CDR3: CASSALDRVGEQYF
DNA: TGTGCCAGCAGCGCCCTGGACAGGGTTGGCGAGCAGTACTTC

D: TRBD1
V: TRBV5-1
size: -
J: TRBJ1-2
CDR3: CASSLNRQGSYGYTF
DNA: TGCGCCAGCAGCTTGAACCGACAGGGGAGCTATGGCTACACCTTC

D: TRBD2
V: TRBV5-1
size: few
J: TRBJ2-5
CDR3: CASSQGLAGEETQYF
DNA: TGCGCCAGCAGCCAGGGACTAGCGGGGGAAGAGACCCAGTACTTC

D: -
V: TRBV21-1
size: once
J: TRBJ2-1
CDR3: CASSAKGQGSNEQFF
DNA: TGTGCCAGCAGCGCCAAGGGACAGGGGAGTAATGAGCAGTTCTTC

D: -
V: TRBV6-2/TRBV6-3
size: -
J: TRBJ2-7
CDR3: CASKPPGGNSYEQYF
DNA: TGTGCCAGCAAGCCCCCGGGCGGAAACTCCTACGAGCAGTACTTC

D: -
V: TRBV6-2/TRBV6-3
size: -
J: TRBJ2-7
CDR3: CASTKGGGYEQYF
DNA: TGTGCCAGCACTAAAGGAGGGGGCTACGAGCAGTACTTC

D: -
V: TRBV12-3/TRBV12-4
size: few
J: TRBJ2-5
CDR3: CASRPDGQETQYF
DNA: TGTGCCAGCAGACCGGACGGACAAGAGACCCAGTACTTC